Listed here are 25 T cell receptor beta chains from one sample, sequenced in a study of regulatory T cells in long-lasting Graves disease. Time point meaning: newly diagnosed GD, antithyroid drugs for less than 3 months. PBMCs were the source of the RNA used for TCR sequencing. HTBI primers from iRepertoire and Arm-PCR of CDR3 regions yielded the TCR beta libraries. In TCRdb, the multiplex PCR reads were re-called with MiXCR into one record per CDR3 protein. Among 400,000 to 500,000 distinct CDR3 sequences listed, approximately 16% were seen once. These same data were also listed under a study on T cells in Graves' hyperthyroidism and ophthalmopathy.

The sample in question was peripheral blood mononuclear cells (PBMCs), obtained at new diagnosis, from a patient treated with antithyroid drugs. The receptors originated from a middle-aged woman with Graves disease.

In its sample, this clonotype was seen many times. The V call is TRBV7-9, the J call TRBJ1-1, with D possibly matching TRBD1 (6 bases). Trimming cost V 5 bases and J 0 bases, with 19 bases left between them. The CDR3 spans 17 residues. Germline V gene lookup returns CDR1 SEHNR and CDR2 FQNEAQ (reference sequence). As DNA, the CDR3 is TGTGCCAGCAGCCCTTTTGGGGGCCAGACCATGAACACTGAAGCTTTCTTT. Residues: CASSPFGGQTMNTEAFF.

This clonotype was recorded many times. The chain employs TRBV12-3 or TRBV12-4 and TRBJ2-2; D is possibly TRBD2 (6 bases). The ends were cut back, 6 bases at V and 1 base at J, with 12 bases in the middle. CDR3 size: 15 residues. Here the CDR3 reads CASSPGRENTGELFF. The CDR3, as DNA: TGTGCCAGCAGCCCGGGGCGGGAGAACACCGGGGAGCTGTTTTTT.

This clonotype showed up many times. The rearrangement joins TRBV9 to TRBJ2-1; the D call may be TRBD1 or TRBD2 (5 bases each). The CDR3 consists of 15 residues. V lost 4 bases and J lost 6, with 17 bases in between. The germline V gene encodes CDR1 SGDLS and CDR2 YYNGEE. CDR3 residues: CASSPLGVRGNEQFF. CDR3 sequence (DNA): TGTGCCAGCAGCCCACTGGGGGTACGGGGCAATGAGCAGTTCTTC.

This clonotype was counted only a few times. The chain carries TRBV7-9 and TRBJ1-2; D is perhaps TRBD1 (5 bases). The V gene lost 1 base and the J gene lost 6 bases, with 12 bases spanning the gap. This CDR3 is built from 14 residues. Germline V gene lookup returns CDR1 SEHNR and CDR2 FQNEAQ (reference sequence). In nucleotides, the CDR3 is TGTGCCAGCAGCTTAGATGGGGGTCTCGATGGCTACACCTTC. Its protein product is CASSLDGGLDGYTF. The complete variable domain, with remaining parts taken from reference TRBV7-9 and TRBJ1-2, reads DTGVSQNPRHKITKRGQNVTFRCDPISEHNRLYWYRQTLGQGPEFLTYFQNEAQLEKSRLLSDRFSAERPKGSFSTLEIQRTEQGDSAMYLCASSLDGGLDGYTFGSGTRLTVV.

Turning to this clonotype: Its ends do not fully match the called genes, so a read error is possible. The chain carries TRBV12-3 or TRBV12-4 and TRBJ1-4; no clear D. The CDR3 runs 16 residues. The CDR3 DNA sequence: TGTGCCAGTAGTTTATCAGCTTTTGCAACTAATGAAAAACTGTTTTTT. Translating it yields CASSLSAFATNEKLFF.

This clonotype was seen only a few times. The chain combines TRBV15 with TRBJ1-2; D unclear. The CDR3 runs to 17 residues. Per germline, CDR1 LNHNV and CDR2 YYDKDF (reference sequence). V lost 0 bases, J lost 8 bases, and 22 bases lay in between. The CDR3 is CATSRDPHLVGYVGYTF. CDR3 nucleotides: TGTGCCACCAGCAGAGATCCCCACTTGGTGGGTTATGTGGGCTACACCTTC.

The sample holds a few counts of this clonotype. The chain is built from TRBV20-1 and TRBJ2-6; D uncertain. The germline gives CDR1 DFQATT, CDR2 SNEGSKA (reference sequence). The CDR3 covers 13 residues. The ends were cut back, 3 bases at V and 3 bases at J, with 6 bases in the middle. Written as DNA, the CDR3 is TGCAGTGCTAGGAAGGTTGGGGCCAACGTCCTGACTTTC. It yields the protein CSARKVGANVLTF.

This chain uses TRBV6-1 with TRBJ1-5; 8 positions match TRBD1. CDR3 length: 14 residues. Trimming removed 6 bases from V and 6 bases from J; junction bases left unmatched: 7. The V gene's germline CDR1 is MNHNS and CDR2 SASEGT. The CDR3 bases are TGTGCCAGCAGATTGACAGGGGAGGGTCAGCCCCAGCATTTT. It codes for CASRLTGEGQPQHF.

This clonotype has ten or more counts. This chain joins TRBV30 and TRBJ1-4, with D perhaps matching TRBD1 (6 bases). The CDR3 has 12 amino acids. Germline V gene sequence: CDR1 GTSNPN, CDR2 SVGIG (reference sequence). Trimming took off 8 bases at V and 1 base at J, with 8 bases between the two ends. The CDR3 nucleotides are TGTGCCCGCAGGGGAACTAATGAAAAACTGTTTTTT. Protein sequence: CARRGTNEKLFF.

Notes on this clonotype: A much larger clone lies a single base off, so this may be a read error. The genes are TRBV27 and TRBJ2-6, with D unclear. V was pared by 4 bases and J by 3 bases, with 7 bases between. CDR3 length: 14 amino acids. Germline V gives CDR1 MNHEY, CDR2 SMNVEV (reference sequence). Here the CDR3 DNA reads TGTGCCAGCAGTTCAATCTTTGGGGCCAACGTCCTGACTTTC. Protein product: CASSSIFGANVLTF. Supplemented by reference TRBV27 and TRBJ2-6, the full variable domain reads EAQVTQNPRYLITVTGKKLTVTCSQNMNHEYMSWYRQDPGLGLRQIYYSMNVEVTDKGDVPEGYKVSRKEKRNFPLILESPSPNQTSLYFCASSSIFGANVLTFGAGSRLTVL.

The chain couples TRBV27 to TRBJ1-5; D unclear. The V gene's germline CDR1 is MNHEY and CDR2 SMNVEV (reference sequence). The V and J ends lost 6 bases and 5 bases respectively, with 14 bases between them. The CDR3 totals 14 residues. DNA of the CDR3: TGTGCCAGCAGAGAGGACGGTCGGGATCAGCCCCAGCATTTT. Translation: CASREDGRDQPQHF.

This clonotype was observed at least ten times. The rearrangement joins TRBV19 to TRBJ1-1, with a tentative D call TRBD1 (6 bases). Germline V CDR1 and CDR2: LNHDA, SQIVND (reference sequence). Trimming left V 3 bases short and J 4 bases short, with 12 bases between. The CDR3 is made up of 14 amino acids. CDR3: CASSIGGGSTEAFF. CDR3 bases: TGTGCCAGTAGTATCGGGGGGGGCAGCACTGAAGCTTTCTTT. The variable domain in full, completed from reference TRBV19 and TRBJ1-1, reads DGGITQSPKYLFRKEGQNVTLSCEQNLNHDAMYWYRQDPGQGLRLIYYSQIVNDFQKGDIAEGYSVSREKKESFPLTVTSAQKNPTAFYLCASSIGGGSTEAFFGQGTRLTVV.

V is TRBV18 and J is TRBJ2-5; D is ambiguous. This CDR3 has 15 residues. Germline V CDR1 and CDR2: KGHSH, LQKENI. Trimming took off 1 base at V and 1 base at J, with 10 bases between the two ends. CDR3 coding DNA: TGTGCCAGCTCACCACTGGGGAAACCCCAAGAGACCCAGTACTTC. Its protein product is CASSPLGKPQETQYF.

This clonotype was detected ten times or more. The rearrangement joins TRBV12-5 to TRBJ2-7; TRBD1 matches at 7 bases. V gave up 1 base and J gave up 6 bases; unmatched junction bases: 3. CDR3 length: 13 amino acids. Germline-derived CDR1 and CDR2 are LGHNT and FRNRAP. The CDR3, as DNA: TGTGCTAGTGGTTTGGAGACAGGGACCGAGCAGTACTTC. Translation: CASGLETGTEQYF.

This clonotype was detected many times. V usage is TRBV7-3 and J usage is TRBJ2-1; D is possibly TRBD2 (5 bases). The V end lost 2 bases, the J end lost 4 bases, and 15 bases lay between the germline ends. The CDR3 consists of 16 residues. Germline V gene sequence: CDR1 SGHTA, CDR2 FQGTGA. CDR3 bases: TGTGCCAGCAGCTTAGGGGTTGGTGAGGGTTACAATGAGCAGTTCTTC. Translating it yields CASSLGVGEGYNEQFF. Supplemented by reference TRBV7-3 and TRBJ2-1, the full variable domain reads GAGVSQTPSNKVTEKGKYVELRCDPISGHTALYWYRQSLGQGPEFLIYFQGTGAADDSGLPNDRFFAVRPEGSVSTLKIQRTERGDSAVYLCASSLGVGEGYNEQFFGPGTRLTVL.

This chain joins TRBV3-1 and TRBJ2-6; D is uncertain. This CDR3 is 14 amino acids long. Germline values: CDR1 LGHDT, CDR2 YNNKEL (reference sequence). Trimming took 4 bases from V and 3 from J, leaving 7 bases between them. The CDR3 loop is CASSRSDGANVLTF. In nucleotides, the CDR3 is TGTGCCAGCAGCCGATCGGATGGGGCCAACGTCCTGACTTTC.

Ten or more counts support this clonotype. This chain connects TRBV27 to TRBJ1-1; D is possibly TRBD1 (6 bases). V lost 3 bases and J lost 7, with 12 bases in between. CDR1 is MNHEY, CDR2 SMNVEV, per germline (reference sequence). This CDR3 has 13 residues. The CDR3 protein is CASSFFSGDEAFF. The CDR3 DNA is TGTGCCAGCAGTTTTTTTTCAGGGGATGAAGCTTTCTTT.

CDR3 in amino acids: CASTDPGAPRLRVLTF. The CDR3, as DNA: TGTGCCAGCACCGATCCGGGGGCGCCTCGTCTAAGGGTCCTGACTTTC. The chain couples TRBV6-2 or TRBV6-3 to TRBJ2-6; either TRBD1 or TRBD2 may supply D (6 bases each). Germline V lookup: CDR1 MNHEY, CDR2 SVGEGT. CDR3 length: 16 amino acids. Trimming removed 7 bases from V and 13 bases from J, with 26 bases in between.

This clonotype was picked up many times. The chain links TRBV18 to TRBJ1-2; no clear D gene. This CDR3 comprises 17 residues. Trimming took 0 bases from V and 2 from J, leaving 16 bases between them. Germline-derived CDR1 and CDR2 are KGHSH and LQKENI. DNA of the CDR3: TGTGCCAGCTCACCACCTAATCGAGGCGGGCCGAACTATGGCTACACCTTC. Its protein product is CASSPPNRGGPNYGYTF. Complete variable domain (other parts from reference TRBV18 and TRBJ1-2): NAGVMQNPRHLVRRRGQEARLRCSPMKGHSHVYWYRQLPEEGLKFMVYLQKENIIDESGMPKERFSAEFPKEGPSILRIQQVVRGDSAAYFCASSPPNRGGPNYGYTFGSGTRLTVV.

The rearrangement uses TRBV4-1 and TRBJ2-3; 8 bases are a match to TRBD2. Germline CDR1 and CDR2: MGHRA and YSYEKL. The CDR3 has 15 amino acids. Trimming removed 4 bases from V and 4 bases from J; junction bases left unmatched: 7. The DNA of the CDR3 is TGCGCCAGCAGCCCCCGGGAGGGCCTAGCAGATACGCAGTATTTT. This encodes CASSPREGLADTQYF.

This clonotype occurred many times. The CDR3 protein is CASSTASGYNEQFF. The CDR3 DNA sequence: TGTGCCAGCAGTACGGCTAGCGGCTACAATGAGCAGTTCTTC. This sequence joins TRBV2 and TRBJ2-1, with TRBD2 identical over 7 bases. This CDR3 contains 14 residues. Germline V lookup: CDR1 SNHLY, CDR2 FYNNEI. The trim removed 5 bases at V and 3 bases at J, leaving 4 bases unmatched.

The genes are TRBV6-1 and TRBJ2-2, with 10 bases lining up with TRBD1. Germline loops: CDR1 MNHNS, CDR2 SASEGT. The CDR3 length is 15 residues. Trimming took 8 bases from V and 6 from J; bases not matched to a gene: 9. The CDR3 loop is CASVPGTGVSGELFF. The CDR3 bases are TGTGCCAGCGTACCCGGGACAGGGGTTTCCGGGGAGCTGTTTTTT.

As DNA, the CDR3 is TGTGCCAGCAGCTTAGCGGTAGGGAGCACTGAAGCTTTCTTT. It translates to CASSLAVGSTEAFF. This sequence joins TRBV7-9 and TRBJ1-1, with D unclear. The germline V gene encodes CDR1 SEHNR and CDR2 FQNEAQ (reference sequence). This CDR3 is 14 amino acids long. Trimming removed 0 bases from V and 4 bases from J, with 9 bases in between.

This clonotype was counted many times. In DNA, the CDR3 is TGTGCCAGCAGTCAGGGGTTATCCTACGAGCAGTACTTC. This encodes CASSQGLSYEQYF. The chain uses TRBV12-3 or TRBV12-4 and TRBJ2-7, with D maybe TRBD1 (6 bases). Trimming took off 5 bases at V and 1 base at J, with 9 bases between the two ends. The CDR3 loop spans 13 amino acids.

V gene TRBV7-9 combines with J gene TRBJ2-3; 14 nucleotides match TRBD2. From germline, CDR1 is SEHNR and CDR2 FQNEAQ (reference sequence). After removal of 4 bases from V and 4 bases from J, the junction contained 4 bases not matched to a gene. The CDR3 spans 16 residues. CDR3 DNA sequence: TGTGCCAGCAGCTCGACTAGCGGGAGGGGTCCAGATACGCAGTATTTT. Residues: CASSSTSGRGPDTQYF.